This T cell receptor (beta chain) was retrieved from a study of control samples from healthy donors and cancer patients. The data were produced by immunoSEQ multiplex PCR, yet TCRdb's version contains in-frame clones alone and is incomplete. The repertoire includes 120,000 to 150,000 clones, approximately 93% of them detected once, and less than 6% sits in the top ten. V dropped 4 bases and J dropped 1 base, with 15 bases sitting between them. Germline V gene lookup returns CDR1 SGHNT and CDR2 YYREEE (reference sequence). CDR3 length: 15 residues. This chain links TRBV5-4 with TRBJ2-7; D unresolved. Sequences were obtained from blood. The sequence was obtained from a man between 18 and 29 years old in good health. The CDR3 region is CASSPRKGASYEQYF. In DNA form, the CDR3 reads TGTGCCAGCAGCCCAAGGAAGGGCGCGTCCTACGAGCAGTACTTC.